This TCR beta chain was recovered during a study of T-cell reconstitution after alpha-beta-depleted transplantation in children. Trimming took off 6 bases at V and 6 bases at J, with 10 bases between the two ends. CDR3 length: 12 amino acids. In its sample, this clonotype was seen many times. TCRbeta library preparation incorporated unique molecular identifiers. A single record per CDR3 protein comes from TCRdb applying MiXCR to the PCR reads. The sample has some 500,000 distinct CDR3 sequences, 18% seen once. This receptor was obtained from a human donor who donated a stem cell graft to a child with acute lymphoblastic leukemia. The material sequenced was PBMCs from the stem cell graft donor, taken from the stem cell graft. The chain recombines TRBV12-3 or TRBV12-4 with TRBJ2-3; TRBD2 is a possible D gene (5 bases). CDR3 amino acids: CASSLGADTQYF. CDR3 DNA sequence: TGTGCCAGCAGCCTGGGAGCTGATACGCAGTATTTT.